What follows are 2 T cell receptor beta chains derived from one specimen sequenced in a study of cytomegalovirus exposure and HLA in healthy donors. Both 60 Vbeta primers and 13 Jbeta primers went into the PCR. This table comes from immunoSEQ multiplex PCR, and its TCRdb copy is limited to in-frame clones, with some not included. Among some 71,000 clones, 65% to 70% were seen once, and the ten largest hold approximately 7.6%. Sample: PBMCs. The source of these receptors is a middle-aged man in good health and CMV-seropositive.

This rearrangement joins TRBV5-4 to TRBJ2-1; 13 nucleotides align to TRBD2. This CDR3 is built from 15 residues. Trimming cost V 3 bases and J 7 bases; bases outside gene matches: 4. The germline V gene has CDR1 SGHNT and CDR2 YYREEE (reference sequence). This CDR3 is CASSYTSGRVNEQFF. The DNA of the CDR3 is TGTGCCAGCAGCTATACTAGCGGGAGGGTTAATGAGCAGTTCTTC.

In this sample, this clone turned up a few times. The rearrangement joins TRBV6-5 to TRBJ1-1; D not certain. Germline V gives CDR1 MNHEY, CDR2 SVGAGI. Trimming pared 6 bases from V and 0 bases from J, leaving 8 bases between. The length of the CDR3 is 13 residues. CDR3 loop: CASRPEMNTEAFF. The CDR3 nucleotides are TGTGCCAGCAGACCCGAGATGAACACTGAAGCTTTCTTT.